The sequence of this T cell receptor beta chain was determined in a study of blood T cells in healthy people across ages. This CDR3 is built from 15 residues. Trimming removed 6 bases from V and 6 bases from J, with 21 bases in between. With respect to this clonotype: Antigen unknown.

Together with a sample-barcoded 5' primer, a J-beta primer mix was included in a second PCR lasting about 7 to 12 cycles. TCRdb itself ran the 5' RACE reads through MiXCR, one entry per CDR3 protein. The data show about 2 million distinct CDR3 sequences, around 50% seen once. Study-wide findings and caveats: Possibly confounding the expanded clonotype changes was the fact that donor CMV status was unknown. More naive CD4+ cells and higher diversity marked long-lived donors relative to aged donors.

The TCR originated in a woman between 40 and 55 years old in good health. Specimen: blood. The chain employs TRBV12-3 or TRBV12-4 and TRBJ2-7; D might be TRBD1 (6 bases). For the CDR3, the DNA is TGTGCCAGCAGCCGCAGGGCCATGGAGACAGGCGAGCAGTACTTC. This encodes CASSRRAMETGEQYF.